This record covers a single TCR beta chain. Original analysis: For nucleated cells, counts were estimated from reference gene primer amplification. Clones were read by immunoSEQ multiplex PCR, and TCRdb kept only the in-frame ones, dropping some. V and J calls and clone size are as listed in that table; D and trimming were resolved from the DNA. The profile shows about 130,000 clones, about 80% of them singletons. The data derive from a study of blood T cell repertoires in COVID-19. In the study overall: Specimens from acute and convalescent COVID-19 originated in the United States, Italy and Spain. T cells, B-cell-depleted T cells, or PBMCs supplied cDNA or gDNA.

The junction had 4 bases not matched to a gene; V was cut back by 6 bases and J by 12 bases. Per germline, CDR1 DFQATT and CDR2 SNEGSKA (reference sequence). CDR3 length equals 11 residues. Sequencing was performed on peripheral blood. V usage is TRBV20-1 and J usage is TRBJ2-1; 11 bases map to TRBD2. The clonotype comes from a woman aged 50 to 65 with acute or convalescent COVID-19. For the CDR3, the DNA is TGCAGTGCAACCGGGACTAGCGGGCAGTTCTTC. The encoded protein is CSATGTSGQFF.